The sequence of this TCR beta chain was determined in a study of shared clonotypes between healthy human individuals. Across the whole study: Donors, aged 18 to 49, were a couple of women and a few men.

Naive CD8 cells lacked CD45RO and underwent positive selection for CCR7, leaving out terminally differentiated effector memory CD45RA+ cells. The germline V gene encodes CDR1 SGHVS and CDR2 FNYEAQ. V was shortened by 5 bases and J by 4 bases, with 14 bases between the two germline ends. The CDR3 has 15 amino acids. Several immunoSEQ plates held equal portions of the genomic DNA taken from each subset. Per sorted-subset replicate PCR, input was around 220 ng DNA, representing tens of thousands of T cell genomes. Source study methods: ImmunoSEQ yielded junction-only sequences lacking quality scores, so filtering differed. Here immunoSEQ multiplex PCR was the method, and the copy in TCRdb shows in-frame clones only, minus some. That table supplies the V and J calls and clone size; D and trimming were determined from the DNA. The sample yields roughly 2,000,000 clones, about 95% seen once.

This receptor was taken from a man aged 18 to 30 in good health. Source material: naive CD8+ T cells sorted from blood. J is TRBJ2-2 and V is TRBV7-6; TRBD1 is a possible D gene (6 bases). The CDR3 DNA reads as TGTGCCAGCAGCCCCTCCACCAGGGGCACCGGGGAGCTGTTTTTT. This encodes CASSPSTRGTGELFF.